The entry below gives a single TCR beta chain sequence along with its context. Its antigen is still unknown. V shed 4 bases and J 8 bases; nucleotides not matched to a gene: 6. Germline V lookup: CDR1 MGHRA, CDR2 YSYEKL. The CDR3 sequence is 13 residues long. Terminally differentiated effector memory CD45RA+ cells were excluded from the naive CD8 cells, which were CD45RO-negative and positively selected for CCR7. On sorted subsets, replicate PCRs used approximately 190 ng DNA, or tens of thousands of T cell genomes. TCRdb's copy holds only in-frame clones and misses some; the assay was immunoSEQ multiplex PCR. The sample comprises about 600,000 clones, more than 95% of which are singletons, and roughly 0.29% rests with the top ten. The data stem from a study of shared clonotypes between healthy human individuals. Study-level points and caveats: Large depth notwithstanding, sorted-subset sequencing proved incomplete by rarefaction. Clonotypes shared by all four sorted-subset donors had higher generation probabilities than non-shared clonotypes.

The source of this sequence is a man aged 30-40 years in good health. The chain links TRBV4-1 to TRBJ1-1; the match to TRBD1 covers 8 bases. The sample was naive CD8+ T cells sorted from blood. CDR3 sequence: CASSPGGPTEAFF. CDR3 DNA: TGCGCCAGCAGCCCAGGGGGCCCGACCGAAGCTTTCTTT.